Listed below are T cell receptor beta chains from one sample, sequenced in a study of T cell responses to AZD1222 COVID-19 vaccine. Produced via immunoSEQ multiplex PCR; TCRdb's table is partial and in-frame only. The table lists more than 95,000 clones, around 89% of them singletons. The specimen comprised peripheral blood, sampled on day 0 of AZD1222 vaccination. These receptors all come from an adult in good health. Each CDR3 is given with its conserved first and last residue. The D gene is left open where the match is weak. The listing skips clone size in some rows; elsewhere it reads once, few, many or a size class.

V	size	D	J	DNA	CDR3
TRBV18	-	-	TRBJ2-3	TGTGCCAGCTCACCATTCGGGCGCACAGATACGCAGTATTTT	CASSPFGRTDTQYF
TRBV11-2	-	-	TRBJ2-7	TGTGCCAGCAGCTTAACGTCTGGGTTCTACGAGCAGTACTTC	CASSLTSGFYEQYF
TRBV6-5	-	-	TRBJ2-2	TGTGCCAGCAGTTACCCCCGGGGCACCGGGGAGCTGTTTTTT	CASSYPRGTGELFF
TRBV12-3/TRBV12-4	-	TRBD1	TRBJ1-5	TGTGCCAGCAGTCGCAGGGGGCAGCCCCAGCATTTT	CASSRRGQPQHF
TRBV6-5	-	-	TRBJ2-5	TGTGCCAGCACGGTGCAAGAGACCCAGTACTTC	CASTVQETQYF
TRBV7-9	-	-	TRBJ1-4	TGTGCCAGCACCTTTACCGTGGGAGAGACTAATGAAAAACTGTTTTTT	CASTFTVGETNEKLFF
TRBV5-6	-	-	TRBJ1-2	TGTGCCAGCAGCTTGGGGAGTTCCTATGGCTACACCTTC	CASSLGSSYGYTF
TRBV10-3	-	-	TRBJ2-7	TGTGCCATCAGCCAGGGGCCCCGGTACGAGCAGTACTTC	CAISQGPRYEQYF
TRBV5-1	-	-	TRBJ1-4	TGCGCCAGCAGCTTGGACGGTTGGATTAATGAAAAACTGTTTTTT	CASSLDGWINEKLFF
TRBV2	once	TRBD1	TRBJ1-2	TGTGCCAGCAACTCACAGGGGGCCCAACGACATTACACCTTC	CASNSQGAQRHYTF
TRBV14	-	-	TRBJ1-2	TGTGCCAGCATCATCGGGCACGGGGGGCCCTATGGCTACACCTTC	CASIIGHGGPYGYTF
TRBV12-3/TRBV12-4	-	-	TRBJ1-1	TGTGCCAGCAGTTTAATCGGCACTGAAGCTTTCTTT	CASSLIGTEAFF
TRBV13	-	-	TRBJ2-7	TGTGCCAGCAGCTTATGGGGTCAGGGATTCTCCTACGAGCAGTACTTC	CASSLWGQGFSYEQYF
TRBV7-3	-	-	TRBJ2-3	TGTGCCAGCAGCTTACTCCCCCCAGATACGCAGTATTTT	CASSLLPPDTQYF